The sample holds many counts of the clone carrying this T cell receptor beta chain. Antigen specificity is unknown. This entry comes from a study of Graves' ophthalmopathy and Graves' hyperthyroidism. Across the study: Prior to any treatment, peripheral blood was collected at the time of initial diagnosis. Study-level findings and limits: Thyroid clonotypes that were expanded above 0.001 frequency mostly also appeared in blood.

Amplification of the TCR beta CDR3 regions used RNA transcripts (as template). RT-PCR was first run with HTBI primers, then multiplex PCR in a second round. A single record per CDR3 protein comes from TCRdb applying MiXCR to the multiplex PCR reads. The sample includes 600,000 to 650,000 distinct CDR3 sequences, 20% to 25% of them seen just once. The sequencing input was peripheral blood. This receptor was identified in a woman between 18 and 29 years old with stable Graves' hyperthyroidism. Some clones in this sample may be carry-over from other donors' samples.

The CDR3 DNA reads TGTGCCATCACCGGCCAATCCTCTGGAAACACCATATATTTT. Its protein is CAITGQSSGNTIYF. This chain links TRBV7-9 with TRBJ1-3; no definite D call. V lost 10 bases and J lost 0, with 13 bases in between. The CDR3 is made up of 14 amino acids. Germline V gene data show CDR1 as SEHNR and CDR2 as FQNEAQ (reference sequence). Filled out from reference TRBV7-9 and TRBJ1-3, the complete variable domain reads DTGVSQNPRHKITKRGQNVTFRCDPISEHNRLYWYRQTLGQGPEFLTYFQNEAQLEKSRLLSDRFSAERPKGSFSTLEIQRTEQGDSAMYLCAITGQSSGNTIYFGEGSWLTVV.